The clone carrying this T cell receptor (beta chain) has just a few counts. The data belong to a study of T cells in Graves' hyperthyroidism and ophthalmopathy. What was amplified from RNA transcripts were TCR beta CDR3 regions. First-round RT-PCR targeting the TCR CDR3 was performed with the HTBI primer set. TCRdb re-called the multiplex PCR reads through MiXCR, storing one row per CDR3 protein. The table lists some 180,000 distinct CDR3 sequences, approximately 17% of them singletons. Aged 18 to 65, the patients had hyperthyroidism that was newly diagnosed and had lasted under 2 months. It was uncontrolled infection, other autoimmune disease, pregnancy or lactation that excluded patients. The sample consisted of blood. The TCR was taken from a woman in her forties or fifties with Graves' hyperthyroidism.

CDR3 DNA sequence: TGTGCCAGCAGCTTGGTTTTATTCCTCACAGATACGCAGTATTTT. As protein: CASSLVLFLTDTQYF. The V gene is TRBV5-5, the J gene TRBJ2-3; D not certain. Germline values: CDR1 SGHKS, CDR2 YYEKEE (reference sequence). Trimming took off 0 bases at V and 2 bases at J, with 10 bases between the two ends. CDR3 length: 15 amino acids.